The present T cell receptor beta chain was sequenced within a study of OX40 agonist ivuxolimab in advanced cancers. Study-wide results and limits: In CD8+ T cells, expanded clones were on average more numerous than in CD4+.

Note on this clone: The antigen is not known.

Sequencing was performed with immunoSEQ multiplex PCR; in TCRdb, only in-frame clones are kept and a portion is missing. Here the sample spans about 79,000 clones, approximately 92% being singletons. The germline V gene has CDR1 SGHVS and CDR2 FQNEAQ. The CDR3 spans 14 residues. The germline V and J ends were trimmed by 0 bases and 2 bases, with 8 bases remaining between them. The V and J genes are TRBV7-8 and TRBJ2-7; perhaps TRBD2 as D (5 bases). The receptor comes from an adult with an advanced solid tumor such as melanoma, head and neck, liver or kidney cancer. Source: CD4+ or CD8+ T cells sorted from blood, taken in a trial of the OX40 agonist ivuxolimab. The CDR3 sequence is CASSLADSTYEQYF. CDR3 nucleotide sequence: TGTGCCAGCAGCTTAGCGGACTCAACCTACGAGCAGTACTTC.